This T cell receptor (beta chain) was captured in a study of OX40 agonist ivuxolimab in advanced cancers. In the study overall: Hepatocellular carcinoma, melanoma, renal cell or head and neck cancer was diagnosed in the dose-escalation patients.

The V gene lost 6 bases and the J gene lost 8 bases, with 14 bases spanning the gap. The CDR3 contains 13 residues. The germline CDR1 and CDR2 sequences are SGHAT and FQNNGV. Sequencing was performed with immunoSEQ multiplex PCR; in TCRdb, only in-frame clones are kept and a portion is missing. The table shows 35,000 to 45,000 clones, with around four fifths occurring only once. The receptor was derived from an adult with an advanced solid tumor such as melanoma, head and neck, liver or kidney cancer. The chain has TRBV11-2 and TRBJ2-1; D not resolved. Sequencing used CD4+ or CD8+ T cells sorted from blood, obtained in a trial of the OX40 agonist ivuxolimab. This chain's CDR3 is CASSWRTWDEQFF. DNA for the CDR3: TGTGCCAGCAGTTGGCGGACGTGGGATGAGCAGTTCTTC.